A selection of T cell receptor beta chains follows, all from one sample in a study of blood T cell repertoires in COVID-19. Data came from immunoSEQ multiplex PCR; TCRdb stores just in-frame clones and leaves some out. The sample includes about 66,000 clones, roughly 90% of them seen just once. The specimen sequenced was peripheral blood. These receptors all come from a man aged 60-69 years with acute or convalescent COVID-19. Both conserved end residues are trimmed from each CDR3. Each record gives: CDR3 protein, CDR3 length, D gene, V gene. A D gene is named only where the DNA matches it firmly.

cdr3_aa: ASRTARVVMNSPLH; cdr3_length: 14; d_call: -; v_call: TRBV28
cdr3_aa: ATSRGGGLNRGAWRIAEAF; cdr3_length: 19; d_call: TRBD1; v_call: TRBV15
cdr3_aa: ASKGQGARETGELF; cdr3_length: 14; d_call: TRBD1; v_call: TRBV19
cdr3_aa: ASTRDRGFETQY; cdr3_length: 12; d_call: TRBD1; v_call: TRBV6-5
cdr3_aa: ASSPQGGSNQPQH; cdr3_length: 13; d_call: TRBD1; v_call: TRBV5-1
cdr3_aa: SVELPNTGELF; cdr3_length: 11; d_call: -; v_call: TRBV29-1
cdr3_aa: AWNTGTDTQY; cdr3_length: 10; d_call: -; v_call: TRBV30
cdr3_aa: ASSLVASGGINTYEQY; cdr3_length: 16; d_call: TRBD2; v_call: TRBV11-2
cdr3_aa: ASSFRPGIMNTEAF; cdr3_length: 14; d_call: -; v_call: TRBV5-1
cdr3_aa: ASSRMTGENYGYT; cdr3_length: 13; d_call: TRBD1; v_call: TRBV6-4
cdr3_aa: ASSPEQGSTEAF; cdr3_length: 12; d_call: TRBD1; v_call: TRBV18
cdr3_aa: ASSLSPAFSETQY; cdr3_length: 13; d_call: -; v_call: TRBV5-1
cdr3_aa: ASSFGVTGTGGFRGT; cdr3_length: 15; d_call: TRBD1; v_call: TRBV4-1
cdr3_aa: ASSLAGGNQPQH; cdr3_length: 12; d_call: -; v_call: TRBV7-9
cdr3_aa: ASSPPSGPYTGELF; cdr3_length: 14; d_call: TRBD2; v_call: TRBV7-3
cdr3_aa: ASSEAATGVFDQPQH; cdr3_length: 15; d_call: -; v_call: TRBV2
cdr3_aa: ASSQNRGPNQPQH; cdr3_length: 13; d_call: TRBD1; v_call: TRBV3-1/TRBV3-2
cdr3_aa: ASTPPGGYGYT; cdr3_length: 11; d_call: -; v_call: TRBV9
cdr3_aa: ASSMRTGPSGNTIY; cdr3_length: 14; d_call: TRBD1; v_call: TRBV19
cdr3_aa: ASNPPGGAYEQY; cdr3_length: 12; d_call: TRBD1; v_call: TRBV2
cdr3_aa: ASSSITTGHYEQY; cdr3_length: 13; d_call: TRBD1; v_call: TRBV4-1
cdr3_aa: ASSLGDRTNEKLF; cdr3_length: 13; d_call: -; v_call: TRBV7-9
cdr3_aa: ATSSGRSDTEAF; cdr3_length: 12; d_call: -; v_call: TRBV15
cdr3_aa: ASSQGGADTQY; cdr3_length: 11; d_call: -; v_call: TRBV7-3
cdr3_aa: SVLQGSYEQY; cdr3_length: 10; d_call: -; v_call: TRBV29-1
cdr3_aa: ASKLDRIRNTEAF; cdr3_length: 13; d_call: TRBD1; v_call: TRBV27
cdr3_aa: ASSLVPSGGFAGANVLT; cdr3_length: 17; d_call: TRBD2; v_call: TRBV5-1
cdr3_aa: ASSPGGLSQPQH; cdr3_length: 12; d_call: -; v_call: TRBV4-1
cdr3_aa: ASSLENQPRGREGYT; cdr3_length: 15; d_call: TRBD1; v_call: TRBV5-1
cdr3_aa: ASRGDRGGGEAF; cdr3_length: 12; d_call: TRBD1; v_call: TRBV2
cdr3_aa: ASNREWPSSYNSPLH; cdr3_length: 15; d_call: -; v_call: TRBV2
cdr3_aa: SARQGDEAF; cdr3_length: 9; d_call: TRBD1; v_call: TRBV20-1
cdr3_aa: ASSPLETEAF; cdr3_length: 10; d_call: -; v_call: TRBV7-9
cdr3_aa: ATSRGVGTEAF; cdr3_length: 11; d_call: -; v_call: TRBV5-6
cdr3_aa: ASSSGGSNQPQH; cdr3_length: 12; d_call: TRBD1; v_call: TRBV7-9
cdr3_aa: ASSHRGDSPLH; cdr3_length: 11; d_call: TRBD1; v_call: TRBV3-1/TRBV3-2
cdr3_aa: ASSRGGETYEQY; cdr3_length: 12; d_call: TRBD2; v_call: TRBV3-1/TRBV3-2
cdr3_aa: ASSMGSLYEQY; cdr3_length: 11; d_call: -; v_call: TRBV19
cdr3_aa: ASSYDAYRGTEAF; cdr3_length: 13; d_call: TRBD1; v_call: TRBV6-5
cdr3_aa: ASSVEPVSSGNTIY; cdr3_length: 14; d_call: -; v_call: TRBV9
cdr3_aa: ASNAGFTEAF; cdr3_length: 10; d_call: -; v_call: TRBV7-9